These T cell receptor beta chains were read from a single sample in a study of naive and memory T cell subsets. Using its own MiXCR run on the UMI-ligation and nested PCR reads, TCRdb lists one record per CDR3 protein. The repertoire holds roughly 100,000 distinct CDR3 sequences, with about 14% as singletons. The specimen was naive CD8+ T cells from blood. The receptors here all came from a human donor in good health. CDR3s leave out the opening cysteine and the closing phenylalanine or tryptophan.

V gene: TRBV19
CDR3 protein: ASSIGGSLYNEQF

V gene: TRBV7-9
CDR3 protein: ASSFKVTQSGDEQF

V gene: TRBV7-2
CDR3 protein: ASSLRPANPLHEQY

V gene: TRBV20-1
CDR3 protein: SARDLGVGQY

V gene: TRBV9
CDR3 protein: ASSGGQGTYEQY

V gene: TRBV28
CDR3 protein: ASSPILKQGAESPLH

V gene: TRBV5-4
CDR3 protein: ASSPTTGPNEQF

V gene: TRBV7-9
CDR3 protein: ASSGETGTGPHEQY

V gene: TRBV10-3
CDR3 protein: AISLDSNQPQH

V gene: TRBV6-2/TRBV6-3
CDR3 protein: ASSYSSGGSDTQY

V gene: TRBV28
CDR3 protein: AVFPSGGYEQY

V gene: TRBV4-3
CDR3 protein: ASSQDGAGGTDTQY

V gene: TRBV4-2
CDR3 protein: ASSQEGGVPGAEAF

V gene: TRBV27
CDR3 protein: ASSFRRGPTKVSYNEQF

V gene: TRBV7-9
CDR3 protein: ASSLIGDEQF

V gene: TRBV7-2
CDR3 protein: ASSSPGSSGYEQY

V gene: TRBV7-9
CDR3 protein: ASSIGGRLGDEQF

V gene: TRBV3-1
CDR3 protein: ASSQDTERLQETQY

V gene: TRBV11-1
CDR3 protein: ASSLRAGGNYGYT

V gene: TRBV27
CDR3 protein: ASSGLANADTQY

V gene: TRBV12-3/TRBV12-4
CDR3 protein: ASNPSGSHGEQF

V gene: TRBV27
CDR3 protein: ASMGTDRLYNEQF

V gene: TRBV4-1
CDR3 protein: ASSFAGQGYHEQY

V gene: TRBV12-3/TRBV12-4
CDR3 protein: ASSSRVFQPQH

V gene: TRBV27
CDR3 protein: ASSRTRPYTDTQY

V gene: TRBV27
CDR3 protein: ASSFYGETQY

V gene: TRBV3-1
CDR3 protein: ASSHRGSFSVSGNTIY